The present T cell receptor (beta chain) was sequenced within a study of metastatic and nonmetastatic thyroid tumors. On the study more broadly: It was across blood and tumor or nodule tissue from malignant and benign thyroid patients that repertoires were compared.

Each patient came to thyroid surgery without any prior treatment (of any kind). In germline, CDR1 is WNHNN, CDR2 SYGVQD (reference sequence). This CDR3 has 16 amino acids. Trimming took 8 bases from V and 0 from J; bases not matched to a gene: 9. TCRdb called clones again from the PCR reads with MiXCR. There are 5,500 to 7,500 clones in the sample; about 32% occur only once, and 10% to 15% lies in the top ten. The rearrangement joins TRBV10-1 to TRBJ2-1; 8 bases align to TRBD2. The sample comprised adjacent normal tissue. The receptor's source is a female donor with papillary thyroid cancer or a benign thyroid nodule (not recorded which). Some clones in this sample may be carry-over from other donors' samples. CDR3: CASLESGTSSYNEQFF. In DNA, the CDR3 is TGCGCCAGCCTAGAAAGCGGGACTAGCTCCTACAATGAGCAGTTCTTC.